These 11 T cell receptor beta chains originate from one sample sequenced in a study of T cell responses to AZD1222 COVID-19 vaccine. The method was immunoSEQ multiplex PCR; TCRdb's version includes in-frame clones alone and lacks a portion of them. The data contain about 97,000 clones, about 88% of them singletons. The sample in question was peripheral blood, obtained on day 0 of AZD1222 vaccination. Receptors originate from an adult in good health.

J is TRBJ2-5 and V is TRBV19, with 12 bases matching TRBD1. The CDR3 is made up of 16 amino acids. CDR1 is LNHDA, CDR2 SQIVND, per germline (reference sequence). V trimming: 5 bases; J trimming: 7 bases; junction bases outside the gene matches: 11. In DNA, the CDR3 is TGTGCCAGTAGTCCGGACCGGGACAGGGGGCTTCGGACCCAGTACTTC. Protein product: CASSPDRDRGLRTQYF.

The CDR3, as DNA: TGCGCCAGCAGTGAGTCGGGGCAAAGGGGCAAGGGCTACACCTTC. Translating gives CASSESGQRGKGYTF. This sequence joins TRBV10-2 and TRBJ1-2; D might be TRBD1 (5 bases). The CDR3 loop spans 15 amino acids. Trimming removed 0 bases at V and 8 bases at J, with 16 bases between. Germline loops: CDR1 WSHSY, CDR2 SAAADI.

This chain joins TRBV4-2 and TRBJ1-2; TRBD1 matches 7 bases. V gave up 8 bases and J gave up 6 bases; unmatched junction bases: 9. Germline CDR1 LGHNA, CDR2 YNFKEQ. This CDR3 is 13 amino acids long. The CDR3 sequence: CASGSQGEDGYTF. The DNA for the CDR3 is TGTGCCAGCGGTTCCCAGGGGGAGGATGGCTACACCTTC.

This clone was detected only a few times. This chain connects TRBV4-1 to TRBJ2-1; 7 bases agree with TRBD2. Germline CDR1 and CDR2: MGHRA and YSYEKL. J was trimmed by 10 bases and V by 7 bases; bases with no gene match: 7. There are 12 residues in the CDR3. The chain's CDR3 is CASTTRGEEQFF. In DNA form, the CDR3 reads TGCGCCAGCACCACCCGGGGGGAAGAGCAGTTCTTC.

For this clone: The same CDR3 can be traced to other DNA sequences in this sample. The chain carries TRBV6-5 and TRBJ2-3; no clear D. CDR1 MNHEY and CDR2 SVGAGI come from the germline V gene. Trimming took 6 bases from V and 0 from J, leaving 4 bases between them. The CDR3 is 12 residues long. CDR3 nucleotides: TGTGCCAGCAGGGATAGCACAGATACGCAGTATTTT. It encodes CASRDSTDTQYF.

The rearrangement links TRBV5-4 to TRBJ1-5; D is unclear. Germline loops: CDR1 SGHNT, CDR2 YYREEE (reference sequence). CDR3 length: 14 residues. Trimming stripped 0 bases from V and 5 bases from J, with 9 bases between. CDR3 sequence (DNA): TGTGCCAGCAGCTTGGGTCGGGATCATCAGCCCCAGCATTTT. Translation: CASSLGRDHQPQHF.

J is TRBJ1-2 and V is TRBV4-1; D might be TRBD1 (5 bases). From germline, CDR1 is MGHRA and CDR2 YSYEKL. The CDR3 length is 15 residues. V was shortened by 0 bases and J by 4 bases, with 12 bases between the two germline ends. The CDR3 coding sequence is TGCGCCAGCAGCCAAGAGCATGGGGGATCCTATGGCTACACCTTC. Encoded protein: CASSQEHGGSYGYTF.

The chain links TRBV7-2 to TRBJ2-2; D possibly matches TRBD1 or TRBD2 (5 bases each). Germline V lookup: CDR1 SGHTA, CDR2 FQGNSA. This CDR3 region has 16 residues. V lost 11 bases, J lost 5 bases, and 24 bases lay in between. The CDR3 spells CAAQAMRGAVTGELFF. CDR3 in DNA: TGTGCCGCCCAGGCCATGAGGGGCGCCGTGACCGGGGAGCTGTTTTTT.

This chain uses TRBV5-1 with TRBJ1-1, with D uncertain. Trimming shortened V by 2 bases and J by 5 bases, and 13 bases separated the two germline ends. Germline values: CDR1 SGHRS, CDR2 YFSETQ. There are 14 residues in the CDR3. The CDR3 DNA reads as TGCGCCAGCAGCTTCGCCCGGGGTGGTACTGAAGCTTTCTTT. Protein sequence: CASSFARGGTEAFF.

The chain couples TRBV7-9 to TRBJ2-1; 7 positions match TRBD2. Germline CDR1 is SEHNR and CDR2 is FQNEAQ (reference sequence). CDR3 size: 15 residues. V lost 1 base and J lost 10; bases outside the gene matches: 10. This CDR3 is CASSLEGLSKREQFF. The CDR3 DNA follows: TGTGCCAGCAGCTTAGAGGGACTATCGAAAAGGGAGCAGTTCTTC.

The genes are TRBV2 and TRBJ1-5, with D possibly being TRBD1 (6 bases). V shed 9 bases and J shed 2 bases, with 17 bases lying between them. The CDR3 consists of 15 residues. The germline V gene encodes CDR1 SNHLY and CDR2 FYNNEI. DNA for the CDR3: TGTGCCAGTGTAAACGAGGGGGGCCGCAATCAGCCCCAGCATTTT. It specifies CASVNEGGRNQPQHF.